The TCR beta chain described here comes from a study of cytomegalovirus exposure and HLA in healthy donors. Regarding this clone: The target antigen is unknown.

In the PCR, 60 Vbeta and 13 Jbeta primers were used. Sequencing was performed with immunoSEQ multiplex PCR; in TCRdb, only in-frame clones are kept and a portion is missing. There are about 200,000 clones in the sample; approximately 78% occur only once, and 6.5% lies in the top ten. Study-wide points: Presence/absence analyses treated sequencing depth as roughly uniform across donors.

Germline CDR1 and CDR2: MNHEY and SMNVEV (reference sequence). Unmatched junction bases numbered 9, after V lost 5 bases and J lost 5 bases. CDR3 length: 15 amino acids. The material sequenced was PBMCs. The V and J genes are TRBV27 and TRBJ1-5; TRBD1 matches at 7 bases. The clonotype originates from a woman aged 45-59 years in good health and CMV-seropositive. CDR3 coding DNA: TGTGCCAGCAGTCCCGTGACAGGGTGGGATCAGCCCCAGCATTTT. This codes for CASSPVTGWDQPQHF.